This TCR beta chain was obtained from a study of neoadjuvant anti-PD-1 for oral cavity cancer. The CDR3 consists of 15 residues. The V end lost 4 bases, the J end lost 3 bases, and 13 bases lay between the germline ends. From germline, CDR1 is SNHLY and CDR2 FYNNEI. Assay used: immunoSEQ multiplex PCR; TCRdb lists only in-frame clones, some missing. Counted here are about 13,000 clones, roughly 70% occurring once; the ten biggest clones make up less than 3.5%. This specimen consisted of PBMCs, obtained before nivolumab (anti-PD-1) treatment. The chain combines TRBV2 with TRBJ1-5; tentative D call: TRBD1 (6 bases). The TCR sequence derives from a person aged 35-79 years with oral cavity squamous cell carcinoma. CDR3: CASSAGATLNQPQHF. The CDR3 DNA follows: TGTGCCAGCAGTGCGGGGGCTACACTCAATCAGCCCCAGCATTTT.